This T cell receptor beta chain was sequenced in a study of blood T cell repertoires in COVID-19 (dated by TCRdb to 2020 to 2022). Background for the entire study: Samples covering the acute and convalescent phases of COVID-19 were provided by collaborators in the United States, Italy and Spain. The sample metadata nearly always contained a de-identified subject ID, COVID-19 status, age in years and sex. A freely available public database, intended as a resource for researchers studying the immune response to SARS-CoV-2, is where the repertoires were released. Where available, HLA class I and class II types were obtained from metadata supplied by the sample provider rather than from assay-based typing. Deeply sampled blood TCRbeta repertoires from subjects exposed to, actively infected with, or recovered from COVID-19 were included in the dataset. The prospective study material was composed of cDNA or gDNA derived from T cells, B-cell-depleted T cells, or PBMCs. The samples were drawn from two sources: the first 160 participants of the ongoing ImmuneRACE study, and 950 to 1,500 subjects contributed by 6 global collaborators.

The CDR1 and CDR2 encoded by the germline V gene (reference sequence) are LNHDA and SQIVND. The CDR3, cysteine through phenylalanine, is 16 amino acids long. Just the 48-base CDR3 DNA is kept, in frame starting at base 1. Trimming removed 3 bases from V and 4 bases from J; the gene matches leave 9 bases unexplained. In the prospective study, participants were about 18 to 90 years old, resided in approximately 25 geographic areas of the United States, and were enrolled through a virtual design. In the prospective study, participants were assigned to cohorts based on the clinical history participants reported in a screening survey and a study questionnaire. ImmuneRACE Cohort 3 recovered participants were defined by two consecutive negative NP/OP PCR tests, healthcare professional clearance, or symptom resolution. Mobile phlebotomists in the prospective study collected whole blood, serum and a nasopharyngeal or oropharyngeal swab from every participant. Over an approximately 2-month period, participants in the prospective study had the option of providing additional blood draws and questionnaires. Blood samples from the prospective study were shipped frozen or at room temperature prior to DNA extraction.

TCRbeta CDR3 regions were amplified from genomic DNA by means of the immunoSEQ Assay, a bias-controlled multiplex PCR. In the source study's methods: The number of nucleated cells in each sample was estimated from the amplification of reference gene primers within the assay. Sequence reads were collapsed and filtered to measure the absolute abundance of every unique TCRbeta CDR3 rearrangement. Productive Simpson clonality was computed per sample as the square root of Simpson's diversity index over productive rearrangements. Drawn from immuneACCESS, this table holds only the in-frame rearrangements with V and J called that TCRdb kept. Clones are partly lost; checked studies trace under half to an unresolved V gene and leave the rest unexplained. D and trimming were read from the DNA, whereas the V and J calls and clone size are those reported in that table. The sample table lists 150,000 to 250,000 clones, about nine tenths of them with a count of one. Around 2% of the sample lies in the top ten.

Worth noting for this clone: No cognate antigen has been identified for it. No much larger clonotype is one base removed from it; base qualities were not supplied.

General study outcomes and caveats: The quantity of clinical and demographic metadata differed by source and by participant and was supplied without curation.

The clonotype was recovered from a young woman who had recovered from COVID-19. The receptor chain draws on TRBV19 and TRBJ2-3; TRBD2 aligns with 8 central bases. The source material was PBMCs or T cells enriched from blood (not recorded which). The DNA sequence is TGTGCCAGTAGTATGGGTGGGAGCGGGAGTGCAGATACGCAGTATTTT. It specifies CASSMGGSGSADTQYF.